This T cell receptor beta chain derives from a study of cytomegalovirus exposure and HLA in healthy donors (dated by TCRdb to 2017 to 2019). General notes on the study: An earlier analysis of a few hundred of the donors reported 250 to 300 Gb of sequence data and some 110 million unique TCR beta sequences obtained from some 170 million T cells. An early release that covered 500 to 800 HLA-typed donors contained approximately 290 gigabases of sequencing data and approximately 85 million unique TCR sequences. The genetic ancestry cluster associated with self-reported Caucasian donors included around 76% of the roughly 360 genotyped donors. The study was designed to test whether signatures of past pathogen exposure could be identified by cataloging public T cell receptors. The study used immunosequencing to profile the T cell repertoires of several hundred subjects and linked those repertoires to cytomegalovirus serostatus. Along with the roughly 700-subject first cohort, a separate validation cohort of over a hundred different subjects was used. To predict cytomegalovirus infection status, the study brought together high-throughput TCR immunosequencing, statistical association of individual TCRs with disease status, and machine learning. To study patterns of TCR occurrence, a later analysis re-analyzed previously published TCR beta repertoires from 700 or so donors and added high-resolution HLA genotyping. In the later analysis, no new phenotypic data were used to find candidate immune exposures; instead, reliance was placed on TCR beta sequences and their occurrence across donors. An earlier analysis of 587 of the donors used high-throughput TCR beta sequencing to judge whether each TCR beta V gene segment behaved as functional or pseudogenic. Donor age, sex, ethnicity and CMV serostatus were compiled alongside the repertoire data. A later genetic analysis used genome-wide SNP genotypes for about 65% of the roughly 670 donors, treating that subset as a discovery cohort. Every repertoire in the discovery cohort had been generated on one and the same sequencing platform. HLA typing covered class I and class II loci at four-digit resolution. The number of typed donors differed by locus: roughly 629-640 for A, B, C, DRB1 and DQB1; 500 to 550 for DQA1; about 600 for DPA1; and around 490 for DPB1. Four to six DR-DQ haplotypes were handled as single units for association and clustering because linkage in the cohort was strong. On average, roughly 200,000 unique TCR beta nucleotide sequences were sequenced per donor among roughly 430 genotyped donors of the cohort, with 15% to 20% of those sequences being non-productive.

The cohort comprised approximately 700 healthy bone marrow donors. At the time of sampling, every cohort member was nominally healthy, though immune exposures that went unrecorded were likely present. The donor was CMV seronegative and was included in the group of 352 seronegative cohort members. Every donor gave a peripheral blood sample, and the peripheral blood mononuclear cells from that sample were used for TCR beta sequencing. Genomic DNA extraction from the blood cell samples was performed with the Qiagen DNeasy Blood Extraction Kit. Library method: the immunoSEQ multiplex PCR assay. For the multiplex PCR, a mixture combining 60 forward primers for TCR Vbeta segments and 13 reverse primers for TCR Jbeta segments was used. Amplification of the CDR3 region of rearranged TCR beta genes was performed with a multiplex PCR assay on genomic DNA. The Illumina HiSeq System was used to sequence the amplified TCR beta libraries as 87-base-pair reads. Per the authors' processing: Across the 500 to 850 repertoires, a later analysis counted approximately 83 million unique TCR beta chains, 8.5 million to 12 million of which were shared by at least two donors. Raw reads were error-corrected and collapsed into unique sequences by a nearest-neighbor algorithm in which closely related sequences were merged to remove PCR and sequencing errors. CDR3 sequences were aligned to IMGT reference sequences to assign V, D and J gene segments. For a sequence to be retained, a match of at least six nucleotides was required to both a V gene segment and a J gene segment. A rearrangement was called productive if the CDR3 had no stop codons and remained in frame with V and J, and every other rearrangement was called non-productive. Following IMGT convention, CDR3 was defined as the stretch from the second conserved V-encoded cysteine up to the conserved J-encoded phenylalanine. The earlier analysis of some 600 of the donors excluded sequences that lacked an unambiguous match to a single V gene segment. An earlier analysis of several hundred of the donors called V segments functional above 56.7% productive rearrangements and segregating when the between-donor standard deviation exceeded 5%. A statistical classification framework was built for diagnosing cytomegalovirus status from the catalog of TCR beta chain sequences. V and J gene assignment, in a later analysis, came from comparing TCR nucleotide sequences with IMGT/GENE-DB human TR gene sequences. A later analysis assigned CDR3 sequences and most-parsimonious VDJ recombination scenarios with the TCRdist pipeline. In a later analysis, each TCR beta chain was defined by its CDR3 amino acid sequence together with its V-gene family, and reads without a unique V-gene family were excluded. As a way to deal with suspected cross-contamination and a sequencing artifact, a later analysis dropped approximately 570 nucleotide sequences that were highly shared and had low generation probability. For each public chain, a later analysis derived a clonal expansion index from normalized ranks of inferred template counts within each repertoire. A later analysis computed generation probabilities with a VDJ recombination model fitted to out-of-frame rearrangements, and checked the results against IGoR. A later analysis scored TCR-TCR, TCR-HLA and TCR-CMV co-occurrence with hypergeometric tests, applying a repertoire-size bias correction to TCR pairs. False discovery rates were estimated in a later analysis by permuting HLA or CMV assignments 20 times. A later analysis grouped co-occurring TCRs with DBSCAN, adding TCRdist sequence similarity when clustering within HLA-allele-positive subsets. Repertoires with fewer than 30,000 or more than 120,000 public chains were left out of co-occurrence clustering, as were four to six repertoires with anomalous nucleotide sharing. Here the immuneACCESS table is served through TCRdb, limited to in-frame sequences with V and J called. Missing clones are a known gap in these copies; in checked studies unresolved V genes cover under half, and the rest lacks a known reason. That table gives V, J and clone size, and the DNA gave D and trimming. In this sample the table shows roughly 150,000 clones, about 80% of which occur a single time. 1% of the sample belongs to the ten largest clones.

Points on this clone: Its recognized antigen is unknown. Qualities for individual bases were not recorded, and no much larger clone is one base off.

Trimming at the junction amounts to 5 bases on V and 4 bases on J, and the germline ends lie 14 bases apart. CDR3 length: 14 amino acids, cysteine to phenylalanine. Here the CDR3 DNA is all that survives: 42 bases in frame from base 1. The germline V gene yields SGHTA for CDR1 and FQGTGA for CDR2. Broader findings and caveats from the paper: According to a later genetic analysis, donors in an Asian-associated ancestry cluster had fewer N-insertions in productive TCRs than the roughly 670-donor mean. A total of fewer than 200 TCR beta chains were listed by the study as associated with cytomegalovirus. Correlated functional status among segregating V segments might reflect linkage disequilibrium, but an unknown experimental factor could not be ruled out. In a later analysis, TCR association rates were found to vary across HLA loci, with the most associated TCRs seen for DRB1 alleles and the fewest for HLA-C alleles. In an earlier analysis of roughly 560 of the donors, most TCR beta V segments were observed in productive rearrangements about 87% or about 30% of the time, broadly matching IMGT annotations. In a later analysis, HLA-associated TCR beta chains showed more clonal expansion and lower generation probabilities than non-associated chains that were equally common. A cluster of highly shared sequence variants was judged likely to represent a technical artifact of the sequencing pipeline. In a later genetic analysis, a missense DCLRE1C variant was associated with V-gene and J-gene trimming of TCR beta chains, and the association was replicated in an independent cohort. When HLA alleles, especially DR and DQ, strongly co-occurred, attributing TCR associations to individual alleles was difficult. The authors suggested that the approach could potentially be extended to other disease states and immunological phenotypes. In both the original and validation cohorts, the classifier was reported to diagnose cytomegalovirus status with high specificity and sensitivity. Across donors, most TCR sequences were observed very rarely, whereas some public TCRs were present in many individuals. The 87-base-pair reads could not distinguish some IMGT-functional V segments, including TRBV6-2 and TRBV6-3, so those segments were excluded. For the cohort, immune exposure information was limited to CMV serostatus. Only TCR beta chains were sequenced in this cohort, and the absence of alpha or paired-chain data limited detectable features. Several of the top co-occurrence clusters appeared to be linked to parvovirus B19, influenza, CMV and Epstein-Barr virus, according to a later analysis. According to a later analysis, most CMV-associated TCR beta chains appeared to be HLA-restricted, and the HLA associations seemed to be driven largely by CMV exposure. Because counts were too low, around 18 rarely observed V segments, including chromosome 9 orphons, were left out of the earlier analysis of a few hundred of the donors. Three of the identified cytomegalovirus-associated TCR beta chains were confirmed in vitro to be specific for cytomegalovirus antigens. Because HLA typing was missing for some donors at each locus, association tests included only the typed subset. A further reported finding was that TCR beta sequences accurately predicted the HLA-A and HLA-B alleles for most subjects in the first cohort. A later analysis associated 15,000 to 20,000 TCR beta sequences with specific HLA alleles at a false discovery rate of 0.05. Roughly uniform sequencing depth across donors was assumed in presence/absence analyses, although this assumption may not hold.

The material sequenced was PBMCs. The chain uses TRBV7-3 and TRBJ1-2, and perhaps TRBD1 as D gene, on 5 matching bases. This sequence was found in a woman in her thirties or forties in good health and CMV-seronegative. At the DNA level, the sequence is TGTGCCAGCAGCCCCGACTCGGGGGGCTATGGCTACACCTTC. This gives the protein CASSPDSGGYGYTF.